A selection of T cell receptor beta chains follows, all from one sample in a study of spatial heterogeneity in lung cancer. From the 5' RACE reads, TCRdb called clonotypes with MiXCR, one entry per CDR3 protein. The table has 5,200 or so distinct CDR3 sequences, around 10% seen once. This specimen consisted of lung tumor tissue, obtained at surgery. The receptors here all came from a male donor with early-stage non-small cell lung cancer. CDR3s include the opening cysteine and the closing phenylalanine or tryptophan. D genes are given only for firm matches. A clone size is listed for some rows: how often the clone was seen (once, few, many), or a class if it is expanded.

J | D | V | size | DNA | CDR3
TRBJ2-1 | - | TRBV3-1 | medium-sized | TGTGCCAGCAGCCAAGATCCTGGTCTAGCGTCGGGTGAGCAGTTCTTC | CASSQDPGLASGEQFF
TRBJ2-1 | TRBD1 | TRBV5-1 | - | TGCGCCAGCAGCTTGACATGGGACAGGGAGCAGTTCTTC | CASSLTWDREQFF
TRBJ2-2 | TRBD2 | TRBV5-4 | few | TGTGCCACTCGGCGGGAGCGCGACACCGGGGAGCTGTTTTTT | CATRRERDTGELFF
TRBJ2-5 | - | TRBV7-2 | medium-sized | TGTGCCAGCAGGTTGGGGGGTATTTGGGAGACCCAGTACTTC | CASRLGGIWETQYF
TRBJ2-7 | - | TRBV29-1 | few | TGCAGCGTCCGATTGGGACACTTCTCCTACGAGCAGTACTTC | CSVRLGHFSYEQYF
TRBJ2-2 | - | TRBV7-3 | few | TGTGCCAGCAGCTCGCCGGGGAACGGGGAGCTGTTTTTT | CASSSPGNGELFF
TRBJ2-1 | - | TRBV7-2 | few | TGTGCCAGCAGCTGGTCAGCTGGGGCCTTCTCCTACAATGAGCAGTTCTTC | CASSWSAGAFSYNEQFF
TRBJ1-2 | TRBD1 | TRBV12-5 | medium-sized | TGTGCTAGTGGCCCTCCCTTACAGGGGGACTATGGCTACACCTTC | CASGPPLQGDYGYTF
TRBJ1-4 | - | TRBV7-9 | - | TGTGCCAGCAGCTTAGCCAGGGACGCTGGGAGTGAAAAACTGTTTTTT | CASSLARDAGSEKLFF
TRBJ2-5 | TRBD2 | TRBV6-2/TRBV6-3 | medium-sized | TGTGCCAGCAGGGCGGGAGGGCGCGAGACCCAGTACTTC | CASRAGGRETQYF
TRBJ2-3 | - | TRBV9 | few | TGTGCCAGCAGCACCACAGATACGCAGTATTTT | CASSTTDTQYF
TRBJ1-5 | - | TRBV20-1 | medium-sized | TGCAGTGCTAGTGCGGGGGGCGCGGGCAATCAGCCCCAGCATTTT | CSASAGGAGNQPQHF
TRBJ2-1 | - | TRBV2 | few | TGTGCCAGCAGGTGGAGGGATTACAATGAGCAGTTCTTC | CASRWRDYNEQFF
TRBJ2-7 | TRBD2 | TRBV7-2 | many | TGTGCCAGCAGCGAGTCTAGCGGTACCTACGAGCAGTACTTC | CASSESSGTYEQYF
TRBJ2-5 | - | TRBV2 | few | TGTGCCGGAGCCAGGGAAGAGACCCAGTACTTC | CAGAREETQYF
TRBJ2-2 | TRBD1 | TRBV9 | - | TGTGCCAGCAGCGCGACAGGGGCGAACACCGGGGAGCTGTTTTTT | CASSATGANTGELFF
TRBJ2-1 | - | TRBV9 | - | TGTGCCAGCAGCGTGACAACAGGAACACTAAATGAGCAGTTCTTC | CASSVTTGTLNEQFF
TRBJ2-3 | - | TRBV7-8 | medium-sized | TGTGCCAGCAGCGGACAGGGCCGGGGGGGAGATACGCAGTATTTT | CASSGQGRGGDTQYF
TRBJ2-4 | TRBD2 | TRBV6-5 | many | TGTGCCAGCAGTCCCGGCGGGGGTCTATACCTAGCCAAAAACATTCAGTACTTC | CASSPGGGLYLAKNIQYF
TRBJ2-1 | TRBD1 | TRBV2 | few | TGTGCCAGCAGTGAAGACCTGACAGGGTCCATTGAGCAGTTCTTC | CASSEDLTGSIEQFF
TRBJ1-1 | - | TRBV30 | many | TGTGCCTGGAGGGACCTAGAGGGGAGAGGGACTGAAGCTTTCTTT | CAWRDLEGRGTEAFF
TRBJ1-4 | TRBD1 | TRBV25-1 | - | TGTGCCAGCAGTGACTCTCTCGGTACAGGGGACGAAAAACTGTTTTTT | CASSDSLGTGDEKLFF
TRBJ1-1 | - | TRBV19 | - | TGTGCCAGTAGTATAGCGCGGACAGTGAACACTGAAGCTTTCTTT | CASSIARTVNTEAFF
TRBJ2-5 | TRBD2 | TRBV7-6 | many | TGTGCCAGCAGCTTAGGGACTGGGGGGGGACAAGAGACCCAGTACTTC | CASSLGTGGGQETQYF
TRBJ1-3 | TRBD1 | TRBV3-1 | few | TGTGCCAGCAGCCAAGTTGTAACAGGGGCCATCAACTTT | CASSQVVTGAINF
TRBJ1-1 | - | TRBV6-1 | few | TGTGCCAGCATGTACCGGGACGCGGCTTTCTTT | CASMYRDAAFF
TRBJ2-1 | - | TRBV20-1 | many | TGCAGTGCTAGTGACATGGGCCGGGCGAGCTCCTACAATGAGCAGTTCTTC | CSASDMGRASSYNEQFF
TRBJ2-7 | - | TRBV20-1 | many | TGCAGTGCTAGAGACTCAACAGGTTTAACCTACGAGCAGTACTTC | CSARDSTGLTYEQYF
TRBJ2-5 | TRBD1 | TRBV12-3/TRBV12-4 | many | TGTGCCAGCCAAAGGGGTTGGACAGGGCCGTACCAAGAGACCCAGTACTTC | CASQRGWTGPYQETQYF
TRBJ2-2 | TRBD1 | TRBV12-3/TRBV12-4 | - | TGTGCCAGCACTCAGACAGGGGGCCGCGGCACCGGGGAGCTGTTTTTT | CASTQTGGRGTGELFF
TRBJ1-5 | - | TRBV12-3/TRBV12-4 | - | TGTGCCAGCAGTTTTGGACAGAACAATCAGCCCCAGCATTTT | CASSFGQNNQPQHF
TRBJ2-7 | - | TRBV28 | - | TGTGCCAGCACTGGGAGTTGGAGCTCCTACGAGCAGTACTTC | CASTGSWSSYEQYF
TRBJ1-1 | - | TRBV9 | medium-sized | TGTGCCAGCAGCCCTAGGACAGCAATAGAAGCTTTCTTT | CASSPRTAIEAFF
TRBJ2-1 | TRBD1 | TRBV2 | medium-sized | TGTGCCAGCAGCAGGGGACAGGATGTAGATGAGCAGTTCTTC | CASSRGQDVDEQFF
TRBJ2-3 | - | TRBV7-8 | few | TGTGCCAGCAGCTGGAGGGGGGACACCACAGATACGCAGTATTTT | CASSWRGDTTDTQYF
TRBJ2-5 | - | TRBV2 | few | TGTGCCAGCAATGTACAGGGCCAGCAAGAGACCCAGTACTTC | CASNVQGQQETQYF
TRBJ2-5 | - | TRBV24-1 | many | TGTGCCCCCCCCCCACCGGGGGAGACCCAGTACTTC | CAPPPPGETQYF
TRBJ2-5 | TRBD2 | TRBV9 | - | TGTGCCAGCAGTTCCGGACTAGCGGGCCAAGAGACCCAGTACTTC | CASSSGLAGQETQYF
TRBJ1-1 | - | TRBV27 | few | TGTGCCAGCAGTACGTTTGGGGAGGAAGCTTTCTTT | CASSTFGEEAFF
TRBJ2-5 | - | TRBV7-2 | many | TGTGCCAGCAGGCCGACGGACGCGGAGACCCAGTACTTC | CASRPTDAETQYF
TRBJ1-2 | TRBD1 | TRBV7-9 | few | TGTGCCAGCAGCCGGGGACAGGGAATCGTAAGAGGAAACTATGGCTACACCTTC | CASSRGQGIVRGNYGYTF
TRBJ2-3 | TRBD1 | TRBV12-3/TRBV12-4 | - | TGTGCCAGCAGTTCGGACAGGGGGTGGACAGATACGCAGTATTTT | CASSSDRGWTDTQYF
TRBJ1-5 | - | TRBV19 | - | TGTGCCAGTAGTGCGACGGGGGGGGCAGGTCAGCCCCAGCATTTT | CASSATGGAGQPQHF
TRBJ1-2 | TRBD1 | TRBV5-4 | medium-sized | TGTGCCAGCAGCTTGGACAGGGGGGTCGGTGGCTACACCTTC | CASSLDRGVGGYTF
TRBJ1-1 | TRBD1 | TRBV7-2 | - | TGTGCCAGCAGCTTAGTCGGAGGGGGCGAAGCTTTCTTT | CASSLVGGGEAFF
TRBJ2-2 | - | TRBV28 | - | TGTGCCAGCAGTTTAGCTAGAACTTCCACCGGGGAGCTGTTTTTT | CASSLARTSTGELFF
TRBJ1-2 | TRBD1 | TRBV7-9 | - | TGTGCCAGCAGCCCCTCCGGGACAGGGCTCCATGGCTACACCTTC | CASSPSGTGLHGYTF
TRBJ2-3 | TRBD2 | TRBV11-3 | - | TGTGCCAGCAGCTTAACTAGCGGGGGAAGTGGTACGCAGTATTTT | CASSLTSGGSGTQYF
TRBJ1-1 | - | TRBV20-1 | medium-sized | TGCAGTGCTAGAAGCGGGGGGATGAACACTGAAGCTTTCTTT | CSARSGGMNTEAFF
TRBJ2-5 | - | TRBV20-1 | many | TGCAGTGCCAAACCCAGGGTACAAGAGACCCAGTACTTC | CSAKPRVQETQYF